A single sample is the source of the 23 T cell receptor beta chains below, sequenced in a study of shared clonotypes between healthy human individuals. Using immunoSEQ multiplex PCR, the repertoire was profiled, and TCRdb retains in-frame clones only, with some absent. The data contain about 2.3 million clones, about nine tenths of them seen just once; the ten biggest clones take up approximately 0.4%. Sequenced: naive CD4+ T cells from PBMCs. Subset indicated: CD45RA+ positively selected. These receptors were obtained from a man younger than 35 in good health. Some clones in this sample may be carry-over from other donors' samples.

This clone was found once. The rearrangement joins TRBV5-1 to TRBJ2-2; possibly TRBD1 for D (7 bases). The V gene lost 4 bases and the J gene lost 3 bases, with 16 bases spanning the gap. The V gene's germline CDR1 is SGHRS and CDR2 YFSETQ. The CDR3 spans 16 residues. The CDR3 DNA is TGCGCCAGCAGCCAGGACAGGTGGAGGGACACCGGGGAGCTGTTTTTT. Residues: CASSQDRWRDTGELFF.

V is TRBV7-2 and J is TRBJ1-3; TRBD1 matches 11 bases. In germline, CDR1 is SGHTA, CDR2 FQGNSA. The CDR3 is 13 residues long. With 6 bases clipped from V and 8 bases from J, the junction kept 3 bases outside the gene matches. CDR3 coding DNA: TGTGCCAGCAGTCGGGACAGGGGGGACACCATATATTTT. Translation: CASSRDRGDTIYF.

The rearrangement joins TRBV4-1 to TRBJ1-1; D gene ambiguous. V was pared by 0 bases and J by 1 base, with 9 bases between. The V gene's germline CDR1 is MGHRA and CDR2 YSYEKL. The CDR3 consists of 15 residues. CDR3 DNA: TGCGCCAGCAGCCAAGATGCCCGGGGGAACACTGAAGCTTTCTTT. Protein product: CASSQDARGNTEAFF.

The CDR3 region is CASGPGGRDYGYTF. The CDR3 DNA reads as TGCGCCAGCGGGCCGGGGGGACGGGACTATGGCTACACCTTC. The J gene is TRBJ1-2, the V gene TRBV5-1, with D possibly being TRBD1 (5 bases). Trimming shortened V by 7 bases and J by 3 bases, and 16 bases separated the two germline ends. CDR1 SGHRS and CDR2 YFSETQ come from the germline V gene. There are 14 residues in the CDR3.

The J gene is TRBJ2-1, the V gene TRBV4-1; perhaps TRBD1 as D (6 bases). The CDR3 sequence is 15 residues long. Germline lookup yields CDR1 MGHRA and CDR2 YSYEKL. The ends were cut back, 3 bases at V and 9 bases at J, with 18 bases in the middle. CDR3 amino acids: CASSQGRGGQGEQFF. The CDR3 coding sequence is TGCGCCAGCAGCCAGGGACGAGGGGGACAAGGTGAGCAGTTCTTC.

The rearrangement uses TRBV5-4 and TRBJ1-3; D is ambiguous. This CDR3 has 15 residues. The V end lost 2 bases, the J end lost 1 base, and 10 bases lay between the germline ends. From germline, CDR1 is SGHNT and CDR2 YYREEE (reference sequence). DNA for the CDR3: TGTGCCAGCAGCTTCCAGCCGTTTTCTGGAAACACCATATATTTT. This codes for CASSFQPFSGNTIYF.

This sequence joins TRBV2 and TRBJ2-5; perhaps TRBD1 as D (6 bases). V was trimmed by 7 bases and J by 4 bases, leaving 16 bases between them. The CDR3 length is 14 residues. The germline gives CDR1 SNHLY, CDR2 FYNNEI. The CDR3 here is CASNPASRGETQYF. The CDR3 bases are TGTGCCAGCAATCCTGCGAGCAGGGGAGAGACCCAGTACTTC.

The J gene is TRBJ1-1, the V gene TRBV2, with TRBD1 identical over 8 bases. The CDR3 has 13 residues. The ends lost 7 bases at V and 3 bases at J; junction bases unmatched: 4. Germline lookup yields CDR1 SNHLY and CDR2 FYNNEI. CDR3 bases: TGTGCCAGCAAGCTACAGGGGGACACTGAAGCTTTCTTT. It specifies CASKLQGDTEAFF.

As to this clone: This CDR3 is also generated by other DNA sequences in the sample. The V call is TRBV6-4, the J call TRBJ2-1; TRBD2 matches at 7 bases. The CDR3 runs 15 residues. With V trimmed by 3 bases and J by 0 bases, 2 bases remained unmatched. Germline V gene data show CDR1 as MRHNA and CDR2 as SNTAGT. The CDR3 DNA is TGTGCCAGCAGTGAAGCGGGAAGCTCCTACAATGAGCAGTTCTTC. Translated: CASSEAGSSYNEQFF.

The chain has TRBV2 and TRBJ1-1; maybe TRBD1 (5 bases). The ends were cut back, 2 bases at V and 3 bases at J, with 7 bases in the middle. The CDR3 is 13 amino acids. CDR1 is SNHLY, CDR2 FYNNEI, per germline. CDR3 sequence: CASSEQGDTEAFF. The CDR3 region has the DNA TGTGCCAGCAGTGAACAGGGCGACACTGAAGCTTTCTTT.

This chain connects TRBV2 to TRBJ1-5; 10 bases agree with TRBD1. This CDR3 has 14 amino acids. Germline trimming cut 6 bases from V and 6 bases from J; bases unmatched to any gene: 5. Germline CDR1 SNHLY, CDR2 FYNNEI. The CDR3 coding sequence is TGTGCCAGCAGGGGACAGGGGAGAGGTCAGCCCCAGCATTTT. It encodes CASRGQGRGQPQHF.

This chain connects TRBV5-1 to TRBJ2-6; TRBD1 matches at 8 bases. The CDR3 extends over 18 amino acids. The germline gives CDR1 SGHRS, CDR2 YFSETQ. V gave up 2 bases and J gave up 1 base; unmatched junction bases: 8. The DNA of the CDR3 is TGCGCCAGCAGCTTTTCGGGACAGGCAGCTTCTGGGGCCAACGTCCTGACTTTC. The encoded protein is CASSFSGQAASGANVLTF.

The chain couples TRBV7-8 to TRBJ2-1, with D unclear. Per germline, CDR1 SGHVS and CDR2 FQNEAQ. Trimming stripped 3 bases from V and 6 bases from J, with 12 bases between. CDR3 size: 14 residues. CDR3 in DNA: TGTGCCAGCAGCTTTGGGGAATTGAGCAATGAGCAGTTCTTC. It is translated as CASSFGELSNEQFF.

This chain uses TRBV4-2 with TRBJ1-2; D is undetermined. Looked up from germline, CDR1 is LGHNA and CDR2 is YNFKEQ. Trimming stripped 1 base from V and 2 bases from J, with 8 bases between. The CDR3 consists of 14 residues. CDR3 residues: CASSQGGWNYGYTF. The CDR3, as DNA: TGTGCCAGCAGCCAAGGAGGGTGGAACTATGGCTACACCTTC.

V gene TRBV29-1 combines with J gene TRBJ2-1; D is unclear. Germline V gene lookup returns CDR1 SQVTM and CDR2 ANQGSEA. This CDR3 is 14 amino acids long. The CDR3 DNA reads as TGCGGAGCCTCTCGGCCGGCGGTTTACAATGAGCAGTTCTTC. This codes for CGASRPAVYNEQFF.

J is TRBJ2-1 and V is TRBV4-3; D is unclear. Trimming took 2 bases from V and 7 from J, leaving 18 bases between them. This CDR3 comprises 16 residues. Germline V gene data show CDR1 as LGHNA and CDR2 as YSLEER. The CDR3 coding sequence is TGCGCCAGCAGCCAAATACACTCTGTCCCCGGAAATGAGCAGTTCTTC. It yields the protein CASSQIHSVPGNEQFF.

This clone is a singleton in its sample. The chain has TRBV19 and TRBJ1-5; unclear D gene. The CDR3 spans 12 residues. V dropped 7 bases and J dropped 8 bases, with 12 bases sitting between them. CDR1 and CDR2 from the germline V gene are LNHDA and SQIVND (reference sequence). DNA for the CDR3: TGTGCCAGTATGGATTCCGGGGAGCCCCAGCATTTT. It specifies CASMDSGEPQHF.

The sample holds a few counts of this clone. This same CDR3 is encoded by further DNA sequences in the sample. This chain connects TRBV29-1 to TRBJ1-1; 7 positions match TRBD1. Per germline, CDR1 SQVTM and CDR2 ANQGSEA. The CDR3 totals 12 residues. Trimming removed 4 bases from V and 5 bases from J; junction bases left unmatched: 4. In DNA, the CDR3 is TGCAGCGTTGGTCAGGGGGGGACTGAAGCTTTCTTT. The encoded protein is CSVGQGGTEAFF.

This chain uses TRBV2 with TRBJ1-5; D not certain. The CDR3 has 15 residues. The germline CDR1 and CDR2 sequences are SNHLY and FYNNEI. V lost 3 bases and J 0 bases, leaving 9 bases between the germline ends. CDR3 in amino acids: CASSEGPNSNQPQHF. The CDR3 DNA follows: TGTGCCAGCAGTGAGGGCCCGAATAGCAATCAGCCCCAGCATTTT.

The genes are TRBV5-1 and TRBJ2-2; D call uncertain. The length of the CDR3 is 12 residues. Germline V gives CDR1 SGHRS, CDR2 YFSETQ. V was pared by 0 bases and J by 7 bases, with 4 bases between. The CDR3 coding sequence is TGCGCCAGCAGCTTGGTTGTCGGGGAGCTGTTTTTT. It specifies CASSLVVGELFF.

The V gene is TRBV7-3, the J gene TRBJ2-2; 8 nucleotides line up with TRBD2. This CDR3 comprises 16 residues. Germline values: CDR1 SGHTA, CDR2 FQGTGA. V was clipped by 4 bases and J by 3 bases; unmatched bases: 7. The CDR3 reads CASSSTLAGYTGELFF. The CDR3 nucleotides read TGTGCCAGCAGCTCAACTTTAGCGGGGTACACCGGGGAGCTGTTTTTT.

The chain combines TRBV7-3 with TRBJ2-5, with 10 nucleotides matching TRBD1. The CDR3 is 14 amino acids. V lost 5 bases, J lost 11 bases, and 11 bases stayed unmatched. The germline gives CDR1 SGHTA, CDR2 FQGTGA. CDR3 sequence (DNA): TGTGCCAGCAGCACGGGACAGGGGTATGGGGAGCAGTACTTC. This gives the protein CASSTGQGYGEQYF.

To note about this clone: Other DNA sequences in this sample translate to the same CDR3. The chain employs TRBV2 and TRBJ1-1, with D unresolved. CDR1 SNHLY and CDR2 FYNNEI come from the germline V gene. This CDR3 is built from 11 residues. Trimming removed 6 bases from V and 5 bases from J, with 7 bases in between. DNA of the CDR3: TGTGCCAGCAGCGGTCATACTGAAGCTTTCTTT. Encoded protein: CASSGHTEAFF.